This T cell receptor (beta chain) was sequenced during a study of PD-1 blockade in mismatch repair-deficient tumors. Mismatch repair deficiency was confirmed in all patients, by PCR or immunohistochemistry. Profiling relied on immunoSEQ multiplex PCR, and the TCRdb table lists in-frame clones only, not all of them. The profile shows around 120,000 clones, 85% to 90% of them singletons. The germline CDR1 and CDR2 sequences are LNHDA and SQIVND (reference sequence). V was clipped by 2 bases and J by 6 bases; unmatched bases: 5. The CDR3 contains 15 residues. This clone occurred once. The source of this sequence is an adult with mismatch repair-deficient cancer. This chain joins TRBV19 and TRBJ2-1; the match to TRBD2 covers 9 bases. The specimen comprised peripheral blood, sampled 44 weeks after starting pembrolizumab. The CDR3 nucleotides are TGTGCCAGTAGTATATTAGCGGGAGTGATCAATGAGCAGTTCTTC. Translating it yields CASSILAGVINEQFF.